A selection of T cell receptor beta chains follows, all from one sample in a study of identical twins. TCRdb ran MiXCR on the 5' RACE reads and lists one entry per CDR3 protein. The data contain about 520,000 distinct CDR3 sequences, 20% to 25% of them singletons. These sequences were also reported in another study, on T cells expressing NK-cell markers.

The sequenced sample was CD4+ T cells sorted from blood. Source of these receptors: a woman aged 18-35 years in good health. Each CDR3 is given with its conserved first and last residue. The D gene is left open where the match is weak. The listing skips clone size in some rows; elsewhere it reads once, few, many or a size class.

d_call	v_call	clone_size	j_call	cdr3_aa	cdr3_nt
TRBD1	TRBV5-4	.	TRBJ1-4	CASSLGTGKGYNEKLFF	TGTGCCAGCAGCTTGGGGACAGGGAAGGGTTATAATGAAAAACTGTTTTTT
.	TRBV6-5	few	TRBJ1-6	CASSYGGVYNSPLHF	TGTGCCAGCAGTTATGGGGGGGTATATAATTCACCCCTCCACTTT
.	TRBV5-1	.	TRBJ2-1	CASSSTTANEQFF	TGCGCCAGCAGCTCCACTACAGCCAATGAGCAGTTCTTC
TRBD1	TRBV5-1	few	TRBJ1-2	CASSGGTADGYTF	TGCGCCAGCAGCGGGGGGACAGCGGACGGCTACACCTTC
TRBD1	TRBV6-5	few	TRBJ1-2	CASSYYGRQPGQTNYGYTF	TGTGCCAGCAGTTACTACGGACGACAACCGGGACAGACAAACTATGGCTACACCTTC
.	TRBV5-6	.	TRBJ2-3	CASSYHGTDTQYF	TGTGCCAGCAGCTACCACGGGACAGATACGCAGTATTTT
TRBD2	TRBV6-5	.	TRBJ2-3	CASSYRAGASTDTQYF	TGTGCCAGCAGTTACCGTGCGGGAGCTAGCACAGATACGCAGTATTTT
.	TRBV2	.	TRBJ1-5	CASSRQSGANQPQHF	TGTGCCAGCAGTAGACAGAGCGGCGCCAATCAGCCCCAGCATTTT
.	TRBV7-3	.	TRBJ2-2	CASSLQGPRNTGELFF	TGTGCCAGCAGCTTACAGGGACCTAGAAACACCGGGGAGCTGTTTTTT
TRBD2	TRBV7-9	.	TRBJ2-1	CASSLALAGQFF	TGTGCCAGCAGCTTAGCCCTAGCGGGGCAGTTCTTC
.	TRBV11-2	few	TRBJ2-1	CASSLISGSEQFF	TGTGCCAGCAGCTTAATCTCTGGTAGTGAGCAGTTCTTC
.	TRBV12-3/TRBV12-4	.	TRBJ2-3	CASRTGTSHTQYF	TGTGCCAGCAGAACGGGTACCAGCCATACGCAGTATTTT
.	TRBV7-9	few	TRBJ2-7	CASSWGARGEVVYEQYF	TGTGCCAGCAGCTGGGGGGCCAGAGGTGAGGTTGTGTACGAGCAGTACTTC
TRBD2	TRBV12-3/TRBV12-4	few	TRBJ2-7	CASSPREAAYEQYF	TGTGCCAGCAGTCCCCGGGAGGCAGCCTACGAGCAGTACTTC
.	TRBV12-3/TRBV12-4	.	TRBJ2-4	CASSQESENIQYF	TGTGCCAGCAGTCAAGAGTCTGAGAACATTCAGTACTTC
.	TRBV18	.	TRBJ2-7	CASSPNTREQYF	TGTGCCAGCTCACCCAATACCAGGGAGCAGTACTTC
TRBD2	TRBV10-3	.	TRBJ2-1	CATNTPGGEGRSHEQFF	TGTGCCACCAACACGCCCGGGGGGGAGGGCCGGAGTCATGAGCAGTTCTTC
.	TRBV3-1	few	TRBJ2-3	CASSQVVSDTQYF	TGTGCCAGCAGCCAAGTCGTTTCAGATACGCAGTATTTT
TRBD2	TRBV29-1	many	TRBJ2-3	CSVVWQRGTSTDTQYF	TGCAGCGTTGTATGGCAGCGGGGCACCTCCACAGATACGCAGTATTTT
.	TRBV9	few	TRBJ2-2	CASSVLPRTRNTGELFF	TGTGCCAGCAGCGTACTGCCTCGGACCAGGAACACCGGGGAGCTGTTTTTT
TRBD1	TRBV20-1	.	TRBJ2-7	CSARRTGPTYEQYF	TGCAGTGCTAGGAGGACAGGGCCCACCTACGAGCAGTACTTC
TRBD1	TRBV12-3/TRBV12-4	.	TRBJ2-7	CASSFYRDRPVEQYF	TGTGCCAGCAGTTTTTACAGGGACAGGCCGGTTGAGCAGTACTTC
.	TRBV12-3/TRBV12-4	few	TRBJ1-2	CASSFQGNYGYTF	TGTGCCAGCAGTTTCCAGGGGAACTATGGCTACACCTTC
.	TRBV5-1	few	TRBJ2-6	CASSLEAFSGANVLTF	TGCGCCAGCAGCTTGGAGGCATTCTCTGGGGCCAACGTCCTGACTTTC
.	TRBV11-2	.	TRBJ2-4	CASSLRGLGLVKNIQYF	TGTGCCAGCAGCTTAAGAGGACTGGGCCTAGTCAAAAACATTCAGTACTTC
TRBD2	TRBV10-3	few	TRBJ2-3	CAISELAGVDTQYF	TGTGCCATCAGTGAACTAGCGGGAGTAGATACGCAGTATTTT